The next 7 T cell receptor beta chains were all read from a single sample in a study of blood T cell repertoires in COVID-19 (dated by TCRdb to 2020 to 2021). The library was generated by the immunoSEQ multiplex PCR assay. TCRdb took over this immuneACCESS table, retaining in-frame rearrangements with V and J assigned. Such tables are incomplete; in checked studies, under half of the missing clones stem from an unresolved V gene, and the remainder is unexplained. Across this sample there are about 220,000 clones, with 70% to 90% seen only once. 2% to 3% of the sample is in the top ten clones. The source material was peripheral blood. The receptors originated from a woman in her 70s with COVID-19, enrolled during active disease.

The rearrangement joins TRBV12-3 or TRBV12-4 to TRBJ2-5; D is perhaps TRBD1 (6 bases). The germline V and J ends were trimmed by 6 bases and 6 bases, with 14 bases remaining between them. The CDR3 loop spans 13 amino acids. The CDR3 loop is CASRDTGKKTQYF. Written as DNA, the CDR3 is TGTGCCAGCAGAGACACAGGGAAAAAGACCCAGTACTTC.

The gene calls are TRBV19 and TRBJ2-1, with TRBD1 as a possible D gene (5 bases). Germline V gene sequence: CDR1 LNHDA, CDR2 SQIVND (reference sequence). The V and J ends lost 2 bases and 1 base respectively, with 12 bases between them. The CDR3 contains 16 residues. Here the CDR3 reads CASSILGRRSYNEQFF. The DNA of the CDR3 is TGTGCCAGTAGTATATTGGGGCGAAGGTCCTACAATGAGCAGTTCTTC.

The genes are TRBV5-5 and TRBJ2-1, with 7 positions matching TRBD1. V shed 6 bases and J 4 bases; nucleotides not matched to a gene: 13. The CDR3 length is 16 residues. Germline V gene lookup returns CDR1 SGHKS and CDR2 YYEKEE (reference sequence). The CDR3: CASTINTGQLYNEQFF. As DNA, the CDR3 is TGTGCCAGCACCATCAATACGGGACAGCTATACAATGAGCAGTTCTTC.

This clone turned up a few times. J is TRBJ1-1 and V is TRBV6-2 or TRBV6-3; D might be TRBD1 (6 bases). Trimming cost V 2 bases and J 0 bases, with 10 bases left between them. Per the germline V gene, CDR1 is MNHEY and CDR2 is SVGEGT. This CDR3 has 15 amino acids. DNA for the CDR3: TGTGCCAGCAGTTACATTCAGGGGATGAACACTGAAGCTTTCTTT. This gives the protein CASSYIQGMNTEAFF.

A word on this clone: Sequence at one end of the junction differs from germline and may be a read error. The V and J genes are TRBV7-9 and TRBJ1-5; D call uncertain. CDR3 length: 12 residues. Germline loops: CDR1 SEHNR, CDR2 FQNEAQ (reference sequence). This CDR3 is CASSTSNQPQHF. As DNA, the CDR3 is TGTGCCAGCAGCACGAGCAACCAGCCCCAGCATTTT.

The J gene is TRBJ2-5, the V gene TRBV2; 9 bases are shared with TRBD1. Trimming at V came to 6 bases and at J to 9 bases, leaving 8 bases not matched to a gene. Germline V gives CDR1 SNHLY, CDR2 FYNNEI. The CDR3 runs to 13 residues. CDR3 in amino acids: CASRGQGPGAQYF. In DNA, the CDR3 is TGTGCCAGCAGAGGACAGGGGCCCGGAGCCCAGTACTTC.

The chain is built from TRBV7-2 and TRBJ2-1; D not resolved. V lost 1 base and J 5 bases, leaving 9 bases between the germline ends. The CDR3 spans 14 residues. The germline CDR1 and CDR2 sequences are SGHTA and FQGNSA. Here the CDR3 reads CASSLEQFNNEQFF. The CDR3 bases are TGTGCCAGCAGCTTAGAACAGTTTAACAATGAGCAGTTCTTC.